This T cell receptor beta chain is drawn from a study of CD8 T cells in ankylosing spondylitis. There are 15 residues in the CDR3. V was shortened by 3 bases and J by 6 bases, with 17 bases between the two germline ends. In germline, CDR1 is MGHRA, CDR2 YSYEKL. TCRdb independently ran MiXCR on the 5' RACE reads; one entry per CDR3 protein. The repertoire holds under 250,000 distinct CDR3 sequences, with roughly 10% as singletons. Worth noting for this clonotype: Being one base from a much bigger clone, this may be a read error.

The sequence derives from a male donor with ankylosing spondylitis or in good health (not recorded which). The chain links TRBV4-1 to TRBJ1-1; a weak D match, TRBD1 (5 bases). The specimen sequenced was blood, either unsorted or a sorted T cell fraction (not recorded which). The CDR3 reads CASSHPRGEVAEAFF. The CDR3 nucleotides read TGCGCCAGCAGCCATCCTAGGGGCGAAGTGGCTGAAGCTTTCTTT.